This T cell receptor (beta chain) derives from a study of PD-1 blockade in classical Hodgkin lymphoma. Study-wide points: Newly diagnosed and completely responding patients shared comparable baseline diversity. Patients with an early start, nivolumab under 1 year after ASCT, were excluded. Reports described newly diagnosed patients as having lower baseline TCR diversity than healthy donors.

Worth noting for this clone: No antigen is known for it.

The CDR3 has 15 residues. Germline V lookup: CDR1 LNHDA, CDR2 SQIVND (reference sequence). V dropped 1 base and J dropped 2 bases, with 11 bases sitting between them. Method: immunoSEQ multiplex PCR; TCRdb's copy keeps in-frame clones and lacks some. The sample lists 40,000 to 60,000 clones, 73% occurring once. Each patient relapsed following autologous stem cell transplantation, and prior brentuximab vedotin exposure differed. The chain employs TRBV19 and TRBJ2-5; TRBD2 might be the D (5 bases). This specimen consisted of peripheral blood mononuclear cells (PBMCs), obtained before the second cycle of nivolumab. The origin of this receptor is a human donor with classical Hodgkin lymphoma. The CDR3, as DNA: TGTGCCAGTAGTATAGCTTCGGGGATTCAAGAGACCCAGTACTTC. This codes for CASSIASGIQETQYF.